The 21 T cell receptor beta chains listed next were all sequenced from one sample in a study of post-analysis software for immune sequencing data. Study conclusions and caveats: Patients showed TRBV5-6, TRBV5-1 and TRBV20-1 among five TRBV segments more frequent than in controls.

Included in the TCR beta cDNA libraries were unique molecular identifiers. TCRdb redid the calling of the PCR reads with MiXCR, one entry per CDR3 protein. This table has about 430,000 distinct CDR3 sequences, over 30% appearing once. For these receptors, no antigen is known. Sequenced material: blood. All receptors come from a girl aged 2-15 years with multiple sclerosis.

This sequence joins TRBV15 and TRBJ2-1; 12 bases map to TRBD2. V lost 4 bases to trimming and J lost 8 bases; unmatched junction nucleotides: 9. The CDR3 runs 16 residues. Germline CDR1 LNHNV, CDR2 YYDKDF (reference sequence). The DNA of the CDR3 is TGTGCCACCAGCAATCCTAGCGGGGGGGCCGTGGATGAGCAGTTCTTC. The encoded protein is CATSNPSGGAVDEQFF.

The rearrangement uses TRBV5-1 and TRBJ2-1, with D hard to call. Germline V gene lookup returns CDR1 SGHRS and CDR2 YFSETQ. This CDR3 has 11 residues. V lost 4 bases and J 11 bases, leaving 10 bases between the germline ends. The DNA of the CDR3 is TGCGCCAGCAGCCTAGGAAGTAAGCAGTTCTTC. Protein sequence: CASSLGSKQFF.

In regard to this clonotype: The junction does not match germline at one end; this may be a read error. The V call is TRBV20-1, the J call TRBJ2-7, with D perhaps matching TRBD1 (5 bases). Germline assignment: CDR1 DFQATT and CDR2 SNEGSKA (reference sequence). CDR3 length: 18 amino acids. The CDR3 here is CSVRGFASSQVLSYEQYF. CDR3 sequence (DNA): TGCAGTGTTAGAGGTTTCGCATCCTCACAGGTCCTCTCCTACGAGCAGTACTTC.

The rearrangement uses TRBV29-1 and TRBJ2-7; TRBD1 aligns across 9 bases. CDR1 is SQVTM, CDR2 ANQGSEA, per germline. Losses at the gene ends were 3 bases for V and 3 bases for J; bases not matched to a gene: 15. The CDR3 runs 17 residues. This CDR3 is CSVELIDPGTGYYEQYF. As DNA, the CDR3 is TGCAGCGTTGAGCTCATAGACCCCGGGACAGGGTACTACGAGCAGTACTTC.

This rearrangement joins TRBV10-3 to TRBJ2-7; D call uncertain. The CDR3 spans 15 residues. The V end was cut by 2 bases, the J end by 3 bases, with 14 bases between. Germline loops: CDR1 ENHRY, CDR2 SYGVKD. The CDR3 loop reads CAISEERRHLYEQYF. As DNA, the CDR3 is TGTGCCATCAGTGAGGAGAGGAGACACCTCTACGAGCAGTACTTC.

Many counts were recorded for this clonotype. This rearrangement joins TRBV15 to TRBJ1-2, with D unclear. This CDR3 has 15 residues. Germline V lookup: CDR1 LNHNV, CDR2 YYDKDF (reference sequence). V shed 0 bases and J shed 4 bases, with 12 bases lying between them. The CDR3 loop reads CATSRDYTGTYGYTF. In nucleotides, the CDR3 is TGTGCCACCAGCAGAGATTACACGGGAACCTATGGCTACACCTTC.

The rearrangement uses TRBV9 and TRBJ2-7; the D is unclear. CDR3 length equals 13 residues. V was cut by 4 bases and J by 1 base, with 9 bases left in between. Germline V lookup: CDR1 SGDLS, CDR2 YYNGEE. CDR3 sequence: CASSMDPSYEQYF. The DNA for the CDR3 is TGTGCCAGCAGCATGGACCCGTCCTACGAGCAGTACTTC.

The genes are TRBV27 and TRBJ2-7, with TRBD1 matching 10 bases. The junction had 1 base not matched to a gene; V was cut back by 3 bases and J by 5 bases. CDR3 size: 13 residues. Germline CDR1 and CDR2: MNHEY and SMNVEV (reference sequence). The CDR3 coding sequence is TGTGCCAGCAGTTTGGGGACAGGGGACGAGCAGTACTTC. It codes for CASSLGTGDEQYF.

CDR3 DNA sequence: TGTGCCAGCAGTTATTCCGGGACAGGGACCCACGAGCAGTACTTC. Protein: CASSYSGTGTHEQYF. The V call is TRBV6-5, the J call TRBJ2-5, with 9 positions matching TRBD1. The better agreement between TRBJ2-7 and the DNA end casts doubt on the J call. CDR1 is MNHEY and CDR2 is SVGAGI in the germline V gene. The CDR3 spans 15 residues.

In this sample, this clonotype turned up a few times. CDR3 sequence: CASSLQADNYGYTF. CDR3 nucleotide sequence: TGTGCCAGCAGCTTACAGGCAGATAACTATGGCTACACCTTC. The J gene is TRBJ1-2, the V gene TRBV7-9; D remains unclear. Trimming removed 2 bases at V and 1 base at J, with 8 bases between. This CDR3 spans 14 amino acids. Germline-derived CDR1 and CDR2 are SEHNR and FQNEAQ (reference sequence). The full variable domain, with the rest looked up from reference TRBV7-9 and TRBJ1-2, is DTGVSQNPRHKITKRGQNVTFRCDPISEHNRLYWYRQTLGQGPEFLTYFQNEAQLEKSRLLSDRFSAERPKGSFSTLEIQRTEQGDSAMYLCASSLQADNYGYTFGSGTRLTVV.

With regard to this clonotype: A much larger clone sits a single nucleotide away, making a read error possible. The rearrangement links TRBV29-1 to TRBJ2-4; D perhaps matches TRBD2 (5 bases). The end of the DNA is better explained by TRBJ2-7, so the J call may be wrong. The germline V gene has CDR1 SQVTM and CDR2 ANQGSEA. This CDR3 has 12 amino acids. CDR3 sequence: CSAAWESYEQYF. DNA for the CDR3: TGCAGCGCTGCGTGGGAGAGCTACGAGCAGTACTTC.

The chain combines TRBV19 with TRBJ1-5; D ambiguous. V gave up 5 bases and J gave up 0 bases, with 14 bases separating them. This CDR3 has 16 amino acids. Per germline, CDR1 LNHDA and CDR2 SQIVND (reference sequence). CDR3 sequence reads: CASSLRHDYSNQPQHF. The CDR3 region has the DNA TGTGCCAGTAGTCTACGGCATGACTATAGCAATCAGCCCCAGCATTTT.

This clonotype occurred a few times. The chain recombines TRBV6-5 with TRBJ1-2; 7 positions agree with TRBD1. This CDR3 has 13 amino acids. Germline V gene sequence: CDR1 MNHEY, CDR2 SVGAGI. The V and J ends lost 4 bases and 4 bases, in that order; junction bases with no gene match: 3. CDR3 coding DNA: TGTGCCAGCAGTTCCCAGGGGGTCTATGGCTACACCTTC. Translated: CASSSQGVYGYTF.

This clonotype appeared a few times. In DNA, the CDR3 is TGCAGCGTTCCAGGACAGGGATTAGGCAATGAGCAGTTCTTC. This encodes CSVPGQGLGNEQFF. The gene calls are TRBV29-1 and TRBJ2-1; 8 positions match TRBD1. Trimming took 5 bases from V and 6 from J; bases not matched to a gene: 9. The CDR3 sequence is 14 residues long. Per germline, CDR1 SQVTM and CDR2 ANQGSEA.

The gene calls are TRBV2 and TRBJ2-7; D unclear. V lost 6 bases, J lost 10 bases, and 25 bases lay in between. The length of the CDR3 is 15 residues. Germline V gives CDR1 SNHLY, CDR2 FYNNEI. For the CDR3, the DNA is TGTGCCAGCAGCACCTGGACGTCGTCCGACTCGGCCCAGTACTTC. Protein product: CASSTWTSSDSAQYF.

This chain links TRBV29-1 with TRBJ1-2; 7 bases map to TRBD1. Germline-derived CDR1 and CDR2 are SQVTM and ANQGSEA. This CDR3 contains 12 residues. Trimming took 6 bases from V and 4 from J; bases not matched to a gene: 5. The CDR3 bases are TGCAGCGTGCGGACAGGTCCCTATGGCTACACCTTC. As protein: CSVRTGPYGYTF.

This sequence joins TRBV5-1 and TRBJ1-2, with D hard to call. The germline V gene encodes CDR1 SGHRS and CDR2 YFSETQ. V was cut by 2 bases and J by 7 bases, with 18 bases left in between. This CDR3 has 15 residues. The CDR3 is CASSLSGVGPLGYTF. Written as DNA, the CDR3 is TGCGCCAGCAGCTTATCGGGTGTCGGTCCCCTTGGCTACACCTTC.

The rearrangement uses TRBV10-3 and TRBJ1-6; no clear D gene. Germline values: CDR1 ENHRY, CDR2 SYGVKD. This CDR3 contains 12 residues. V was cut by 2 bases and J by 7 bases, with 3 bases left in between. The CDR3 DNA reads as TGTGCCATCAGTGAGGAGAATTCACCCCTCCACTTT. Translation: CAISEENSPLHF.

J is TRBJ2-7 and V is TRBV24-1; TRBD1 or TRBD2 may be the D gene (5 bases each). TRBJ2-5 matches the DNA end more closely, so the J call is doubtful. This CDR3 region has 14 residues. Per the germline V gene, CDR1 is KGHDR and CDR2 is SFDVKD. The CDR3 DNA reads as TGTGCCACCAGTGAAGGGACCCCATGGGAGACCCAGTACTTC. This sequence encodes CATSEGTPWETQYF.

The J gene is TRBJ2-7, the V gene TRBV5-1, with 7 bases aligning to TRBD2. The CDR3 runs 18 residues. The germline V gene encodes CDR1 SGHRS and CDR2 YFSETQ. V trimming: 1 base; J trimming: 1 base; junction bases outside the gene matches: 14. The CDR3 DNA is TGCGCCAGCAGCTTGCTGCGGGGGAAACTTACTGCTTCCTACGAGCAGTACTTC. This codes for CASSLLRGKLTASYEQYF. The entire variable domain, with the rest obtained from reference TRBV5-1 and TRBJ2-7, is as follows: KAGVTQTPRYLIKTRGQQVTLSCSPISGHRSVSWYQQTPGQGLQFLFEYFSETQRNKGNFPGRFSGRQFSNSRSEMNVSTLELGDSALYLCASSLLRGKLTASYEQYFGPGTRLTVT.

The CDR3 DNA is TGCAGTGCTAGAGAACAGGGGACATATAGCAATCAGCCCCAGCATTTT. Residues: CSAREQGTYSNQPQHF. This chain joins TRBV20-1 and TRBJ1-5, with TRBD1 identical over 7 bases. CDR1 and CDR2 from the germline V gene are DFQATT and SNEGSKA (reference sequence). The V gene end was trimmed by 0 bases and the J gene end by 0 bases; junction bases not matched to a gene: 5. The CDR3 has 16 residues.